The clone carrying this TCR beta chain occurred many times. The target antigen is unknown. Germline loops: CDR1 SGHAT, CDR2 FQNNGV. This CDR3 is 16 amino acids long. V was clipped by 5 bases and J by 9 bases; unmatched bases: 19. Researchers amplified the TCR beta CDR3 regions from RNA transcripts. Primed by the HTBI set, a first-round RT-PCR was run on the TCR CDR3. TCRdb re-derived calls from the multiplex PCR reads in MiXCR, one entry per CDR3 protein. This sample has roughly 740,000 distinct CDR3 sequences, with about 17% found just once. The sample belongs to a study of T cells in Graves' hyperthyroidism and ophthalmopathy. Findings of the study overall: Also found in blood were most expanded thyroid clonotypes above 0.001.

Participants, patients aged 18 to 65, had newly diagnosed hyperthyroidism with a duration under 2 months. This sample holds PBMCs from approximately 9 ml fresh peripheral blood. The clonotype comes from a man in his late teens or twenties with Graves' hyperthyroidism. Sequenced input: blood. V gene TRBV11-2 combines with J gene TRBJ2-7; 7 nucleotides match TRBD2. This CDR3 reads CASSTAKSGLGGRQYF. CDR3 nucleotide sequence: TGTGCCAGCAGCACAGCAAAGTCGGGACTCGGGGGGAGGCAGTACTTC. Full variable domain (rest looked up from reference TRBV11-2 and TRBJ2-7): EAGVAQSPRYKIIEKRQSVAFWCNPISGHATLYWYQQILGQGPKLLIQFQNNGVVDDSQLPKDRFSAERLKGVDSTLKIQPAKLEDSAVYLCASSTAKSGLGGRQYFGPGTRLTVT.